Listed below are T cell receptor beta chains from one sample, sequenced in a study of T cell changes during pregnancy in multiple sclerosis. Profiled with immunoSEQ multiplex PCR; TCRdb holds only in-frame clones, not every one. The data hold tens of thousands of clones, with roughly nine tenths observed a single time. Source: CD4+ T cells from peripheral blood mononuclear cells, taken in the first trimester of pregnancy. Receptor source: a female donor with multiple sclerosis, enrolled in a pregnancy study. Both conserved end residues are part of each CDR3. Some rows have no size entry. The others give once, few or many, or a class for an expanded clone.

len: 15; abundance: .; j_gene: TRBJ1-4; v_gene: TRBV9; CDR3aa: CASSIAQGINEKLFF
len: 15; abundance: .; j_gene: TRBJ2-5; v_gene: TRBV19; CDR3aa: CASSTGQFRVETQYF
len: 14; abundance: .; j_gene: TRBJ1-2; v_gene: TRBV27; CDR3aa: CASRYSRDSYGYTF
len: 15; abundance: .; j_gene: TRBJ2-1; v_gene: TRBV7-5; CDR3aa: CVRSLDSGRDLEQFF
len: 15; abundance: .; j_gene: TRBJ2-5; v_gene: TRBV13; CDR3aa: CASSFGDSDKETQYF
len: 16; abundance: .; j_gene: TRBJ2-2; v_gene: TRBV11-2; CDR3aa: CASSSGLAANTGELFF
len: 17; abundance: .; j_gene: TRBJ1-1; v_gene: TRBV10-3; CDR3aa: CAISDPQGKGVKTEAFF
len: 17; abundance: .; j_gene: TRBJ2-7; v_gene: TRBV18; CDR3aa: CASSPGSMRAFDYEQYF
len: 11; abundance: .; j_gene: TRBJ2-1; v_gene: TRBV20-1; CDR3aa: CSALLYNEQFF
len: 17; abundance: once; j_gene: TRBJ2-1; v_gene: TRBV9; CDR3aa: CASSVGVGAAHYNEQFF
len: 13; abundance: .; j_gene: TRBJ1-1; v_gene: TRBV19; CDR3aa: CASSQGAGTEAFF
len: 13; abundance: once; j_gene: TRBJ2-5; v_gene: TRBV7-9; CDR3aa: CASSLLGGETQYF
len: 16; abundance: .; j_gene: TRBJ1-4; v_gene: TRBV5-8; CDR3aa: CASSLEGAGEGEKLFF
len: 14; abundance: .; j_gene: TRBJ2-7; v_gene: TRBV7-9; CDR3aa: CASSIDRASYEQYF
len: 14; abundance: .; j_gene: TRBJ2-1; v_gene: TRBV18; CDR3aa: CASSPSGSANEQFF
len: 17; abundance: .; j_gene: TRBJ1-1; v_gene: TRBV5-1; CDR3aa: CASSVAPSGTGNTEAFF
len: 15; abundance: .; j_gene: TRBJ2-7; v_gene: TRBV7-2; CDR3aa: CASSFNRGDGYEQYF
len: 13; abundance: .; j_gene: TRBJ2-7; v_gene: TRBV28; CDR3aa: CAIKRPDSFQQYF
len: 17; abundance: .; j_gene: TRBJ1-2; v_gene: TRBV4-2; CDR3aa: CASSQDLSTGGYYGYTF
len: 14; abundance: .; j_gene: TRBJ1-5; v_gene: TRBV7-2; CDR3aa: CASSLVQGNQPQHF
len: 15; abundance: .; j_gene: TRBJ2-3; v_gene: TRBV7-2; CDR3aa: CASSSRTTKTDTQYF
len: 13; abundance: .; j_gene: TRBJ2-7; v_gene: TRBV18; CDR3aa: CASSPIEYYEQYF
len: 15; abundance: .; j_gene: TRBJ2-7; v_gene: TRBV11-1; CDR3aa: CASSDSGTSMRVQYF
len: 9; abundance: .; j_gene: TRBJ1-2; v_gene: TRBV20-1; CDR3aa: CSARPGQGF
len: 14; abundance: few; j_gene: TRBJ2-1; v_gene: TRBV6-5; CDR3aa: CASSYHDKYNEQFF
len: 13; abundance: .; j_gene: TRBJ2-3; v_gene: TRBV5-1; CDR3aa: CASSLFPLDTQYF
len: 12; abundance: .; j_gene: TRBJ1-2; v_gene: TRBV19; CDR3aa: CATVGQGDGYTF
len: 16; abundance: .; j_gene: TRBJ1-2; v_gene: TRBV5-1; CDR3aa: CASSSTGSPDYYGYTF
len: 13; abundance: .; j_gene: TRBJ2-7; v_gene: TRBV10-3; CDR3aa: CATGTGDESEQYF
len: 15; abundance: once; j_gene: TRBJ1-5; v_gene: TRBV7-2; CDR3aa: CASSPNWLTNQPQHF
len: 13; abundance: .; j_gene: TRBJ1-5; v_gene: TRBV19; CDR3aa: CASSIGQDQPQHF
len: 15; abundance: .; j_gene: TRBJ1-5; v_gene: TRBV6-5; CDR3aa: CASNSGSVLSQPQHF
len: 16; abundance: .; j_gene: TRBJ1-5; v_gene: TRBV7-2; CDR3aa: CASSLVAGEGEWPQHF
len: 13; abundance: .; j_gene: TRBJ2-1; v_gene: TRBV27; CDR3aa: CASRAGNVAEQFF
len: 12; abundance: .; j_gene: TRBJ1-2; v_gene: TRBV28; CDR3aa: CASSSTGVGYTF
len: 13; abundance: few; j_gene: TRBJ1-5; v_gene: TRBV6-5; CDR3aa: CASSYDGRQPQHF
len: 15; abundance: .; j_gene: TRBJ1-5; v_gene: TRBV6-4; CDR3aa: CASSEGTGLNQPQHF
len: 15; abundance: .; j_gene: TRBJ2-3; v_gene: TRBV2; CDR3aa: CASQLQDISTDTQYF
len: 17; abundance: .; j_gene: TRBJ2-4; v_gene: TRBV10-3; CDR3aa: CAISEPPGHLAKNIQYF
len: 15; abundance: .; j_gene: TRBJ2-1; v_gene: TRBV5-1; CDR3aa: CASSPDSSGRSTQFF
len: 16; abundance: .; j_gene: TRBJ2-2; v_gene: TRBV14; CDR3aa: CASSPPLRGIIGELFF
len: 17; abundance: .; j_gene: TRBJ2-1; v_gene: TRBV9; CDR3aa: CASSVGLAGVPYNEQFF
len: 14; abundance: .; j_gene: TRBJ2-1; v_gene: TRBV21-1; CDR3aa: CASTRGDREYEQFF
len: 15; abundance: .; j_gene: TRBJ2-3; v_gene: TRBV4-3; CDR3aa: CASSTQPGYTDTQYF
len: 12; abundance: .; j_gene: TRBJ1-2; v_gene: TRBV11-2; CDR3aa: CASSLDWGGYTF
len: 13; abundance: .; j_gene: TRBJ2-7; v_gene: TRBV6-1; CDR3aa: CASTGTSGYEQYF
len: 14; abundance: .; j_gene: TRBJ2-2; v_gene: TRBV18; CDR3aa: CASSPSSVGGELFF
len: 12; abundance: .; j_gene: TRBJ2-7; v_gene: TRBV2; CDR3aa: CASNRETYEQYF
len: 15; abundance: few; j_gene: TRBJ1-2; v_gene: TRBV7-9; CDR3aa: CASSLASGGNYGYTF
len: 16; abundance: .; j_gene: TRBJ2-5; v_gene: TRBV25-1; CDR3aa: CASSEGNSAGGETQYF
len: 15; abundance: .; j_gene: TRBJ2-5; v_gene: TRBV6-5; CDR3aa: CASRAGTGGQETQYF
len: 15; abundance: .; j_gene: TRBJ2-2; v_gene: TRBV18; CDR3aa: CASSPQGTSTGELFF
len: 14; abundance: .; j_gene: TRBJ1-4; v_gene: TRBV5-1; CDR3aa: CASSLGLTNEKLFF
len: 13; abundance: .; j_gene: TRBJ1-1; v_gene: TRBV27; CDR3aa: CASSFTSGQEAFF
len: 17; abundance: .; j_gene: TRBJ1-1; v_gene: TRBV27; CDR3aa: CASSLYAQGKIATEAFF
len: 14; abundance: once; j_gene: TRBJ2-5; v_gene: TRBV10-3; CDR3aa: CAISADRDIGTQYF
len: 15; abundance: .; j_gene: TRBJ2-3; v_gene: TRBV5-5; CDR3aa: CASSLLNRGTDTQYF
len: 13; abundance: .; j_gene: TRBJ1-2; v_gene: TRBV29-1; CDR3aa: CSVGQGRDYGYTF